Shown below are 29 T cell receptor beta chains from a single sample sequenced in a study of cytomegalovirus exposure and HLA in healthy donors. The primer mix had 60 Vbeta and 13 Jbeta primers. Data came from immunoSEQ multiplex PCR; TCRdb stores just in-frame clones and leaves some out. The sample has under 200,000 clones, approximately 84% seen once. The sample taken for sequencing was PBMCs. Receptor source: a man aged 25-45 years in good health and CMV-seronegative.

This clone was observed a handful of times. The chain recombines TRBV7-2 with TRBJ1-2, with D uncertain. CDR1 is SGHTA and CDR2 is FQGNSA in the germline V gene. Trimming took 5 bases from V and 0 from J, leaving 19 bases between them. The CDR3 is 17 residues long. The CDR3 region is CASSAIRGQNPNYGYTF. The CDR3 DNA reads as TGTGCCAGCAGCGCCATAAGAGGGCAGAACCCTAACTATGGCTACACCTTC.

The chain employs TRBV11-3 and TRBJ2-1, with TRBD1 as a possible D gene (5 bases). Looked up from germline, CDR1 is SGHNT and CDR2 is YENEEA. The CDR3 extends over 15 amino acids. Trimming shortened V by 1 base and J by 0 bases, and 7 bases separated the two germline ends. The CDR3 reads CASSLGQGSYNEQFF. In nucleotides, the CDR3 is TGTGCCAGCAGCTTAGGGCAGGGCTCCTACAATGAGCAGTTCTTC.

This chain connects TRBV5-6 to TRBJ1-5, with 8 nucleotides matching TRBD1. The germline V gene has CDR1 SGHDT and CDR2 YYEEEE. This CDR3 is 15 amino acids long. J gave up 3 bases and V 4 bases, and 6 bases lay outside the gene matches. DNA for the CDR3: TGTGCCAGCAGCGGCTGGACAGGGAACAATCAGCCCCAGCATTTT. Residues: CASSGWTGNNQPQHF.

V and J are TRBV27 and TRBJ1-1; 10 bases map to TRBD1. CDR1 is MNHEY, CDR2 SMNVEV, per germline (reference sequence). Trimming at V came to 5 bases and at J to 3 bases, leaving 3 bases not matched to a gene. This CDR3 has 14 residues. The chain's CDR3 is CASSRDRGHTEAFF. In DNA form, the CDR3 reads TGTGCCAGCAGTCGCGACAGGGGGCACACTGAAGCTTTCTTT.

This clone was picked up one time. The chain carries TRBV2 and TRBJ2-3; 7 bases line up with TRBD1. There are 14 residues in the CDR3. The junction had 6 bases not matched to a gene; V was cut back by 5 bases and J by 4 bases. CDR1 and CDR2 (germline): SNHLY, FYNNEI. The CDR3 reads CASSREQGPDTQYF. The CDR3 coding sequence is TGTGCCAGCAGTCGGGAACAGGGGCCAGATACGCAGTATTTT.

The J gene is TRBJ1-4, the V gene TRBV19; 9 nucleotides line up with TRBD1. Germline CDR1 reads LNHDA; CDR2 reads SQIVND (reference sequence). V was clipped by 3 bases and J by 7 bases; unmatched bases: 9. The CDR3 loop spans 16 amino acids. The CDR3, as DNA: TGTGCCAGTAGTATTGGGACAGGGTTCTTCGGTGAAAAACTGTTTTTT. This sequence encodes CASSIGTGFFGEKLFF. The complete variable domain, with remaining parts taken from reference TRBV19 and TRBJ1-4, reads DGGITQSPKYLFRKEGQNVTLSCEQNLNHDAMYWYRQDPGQGLRLIYYSQIVNDFQKGDIAEGYSVSREKKESFPLTVTSAQKNPTAFYLCASSIGTGFFGEKLFFGSGTQLSVL.

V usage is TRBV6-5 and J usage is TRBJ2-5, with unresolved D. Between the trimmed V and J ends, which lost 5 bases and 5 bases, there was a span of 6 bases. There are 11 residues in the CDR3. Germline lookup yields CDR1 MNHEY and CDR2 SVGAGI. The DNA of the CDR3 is TGTGCCAGCAGTACACCGGAGACCCAGTACTTC. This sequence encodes CASSTPETQYF.

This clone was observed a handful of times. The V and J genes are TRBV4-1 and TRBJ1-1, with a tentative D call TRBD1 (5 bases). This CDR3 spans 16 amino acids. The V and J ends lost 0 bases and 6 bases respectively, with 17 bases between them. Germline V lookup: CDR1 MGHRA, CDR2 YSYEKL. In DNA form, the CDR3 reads TGCGCCAGCAGCCAAGAACGGGGGGGAGGAAGGTCTGAAGCTTTCTTT. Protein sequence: CASSQERGGGRSEAFF.

The CDR3 sequence: CASSLGQGETQYF. CDR3 DNA: TGTGCCAGCAGCTTAGGACAGGGTGAGACCCAGTACTTC. The chain has TRBV7-2 and TRBJ2-5; 7 bases are a match to TRBD1. Trimming took 1 base from V and 5 from J; bases not matched to a gene: 1. Germline CDR1 is SGHTA and CDR2 is FQGNSA. This CDR3 comprises 13 residues.

As DNA, the CDR3 is TGTGCCAGCAGGCTGGCGGGACTACGTGACAATGAGCAGTTCTTC. Its protein is CASRLAGLRDNEQFF. This chain uses TRBV11-3 with TRBJ2-1; 7 nucleotides line up with TRBD2. The CDR3 loop spans 15 amino acids. Germline assignment: CDR1 SGHNT and CDR2 YENEEA. Germline trimming cut 6 bases from V and 5 bases from J; bases unmatched to any gene: 10.

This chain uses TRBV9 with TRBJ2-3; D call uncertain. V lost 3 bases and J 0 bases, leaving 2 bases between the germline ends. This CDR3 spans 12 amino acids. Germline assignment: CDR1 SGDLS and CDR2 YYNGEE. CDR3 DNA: TGTGCCAGCAGCGCGAGCACAGATACGCAGTATTTT. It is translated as CASSASTDTQYF.

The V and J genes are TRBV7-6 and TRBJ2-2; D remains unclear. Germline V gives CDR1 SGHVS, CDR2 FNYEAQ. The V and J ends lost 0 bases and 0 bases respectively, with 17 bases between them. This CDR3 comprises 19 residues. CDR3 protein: CASSLARISERANTGELFF. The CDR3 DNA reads TGTGCCAGCAGCTTAGCCCGCATCAGTGAGCGTGCGAACACCGGGGAGCTGTTTTTT.

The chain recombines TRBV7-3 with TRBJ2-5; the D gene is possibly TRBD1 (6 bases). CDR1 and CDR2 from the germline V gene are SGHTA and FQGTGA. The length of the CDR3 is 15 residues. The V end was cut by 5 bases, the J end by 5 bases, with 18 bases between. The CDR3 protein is CASSRGAGEFETQYF. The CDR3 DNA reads TGTGCCAGCAGCCGGGGTGCAGGGGAATTCGAGACCCAGTACTTC.

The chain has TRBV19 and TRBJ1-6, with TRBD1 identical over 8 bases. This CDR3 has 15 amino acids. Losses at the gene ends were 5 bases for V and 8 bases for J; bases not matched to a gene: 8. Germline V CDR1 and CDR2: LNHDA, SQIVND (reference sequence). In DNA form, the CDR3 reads TGTGCCAGTAGTTCCGGACAGGGATTAGATTCACCCCTCCACTTT. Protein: CASSSGQGLDSPLHF.

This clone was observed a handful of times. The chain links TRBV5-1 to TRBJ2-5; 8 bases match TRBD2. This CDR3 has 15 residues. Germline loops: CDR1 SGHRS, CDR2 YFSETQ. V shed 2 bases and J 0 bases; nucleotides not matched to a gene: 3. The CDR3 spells CASSFGGGYQETQYF. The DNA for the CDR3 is TGCGCCAGCAGCTTTGGCGGGGGGTACCAAGAGACCCAGTACTTC.

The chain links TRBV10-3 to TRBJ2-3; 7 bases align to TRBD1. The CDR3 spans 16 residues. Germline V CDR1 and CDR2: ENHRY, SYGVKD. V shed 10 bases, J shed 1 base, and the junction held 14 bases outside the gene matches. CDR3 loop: CASCPGTAPGTDTQYF. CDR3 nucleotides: TGTGCCAGCTGCCCCGGGACAGCCCCGGGCACAGATACGCAGTATTTT.

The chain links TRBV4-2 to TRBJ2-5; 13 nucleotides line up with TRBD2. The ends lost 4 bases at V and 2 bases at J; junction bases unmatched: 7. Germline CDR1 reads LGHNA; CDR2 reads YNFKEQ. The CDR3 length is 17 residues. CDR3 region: CASSLTSGRAPQETQYF. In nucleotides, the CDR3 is TGTGCCAGCAGCCTTACTAGCGGGAGGGCCCCACAAGAGACCCAGTACTTC.

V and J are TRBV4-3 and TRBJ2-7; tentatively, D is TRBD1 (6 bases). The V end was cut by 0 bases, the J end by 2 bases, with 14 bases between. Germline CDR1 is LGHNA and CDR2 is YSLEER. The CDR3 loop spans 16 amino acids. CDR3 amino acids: CASSQDPQGSPYEQYF. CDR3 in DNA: TGCGCCAGCAGCCAAGATCCACAGGGATCCCCCTACGAGCAGTACTTC.

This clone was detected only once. The CDR3 spells CASSFKLAGANTGELFF. For the CDR3, the DNA is TGTGCCAGCAGTTTTAAACTAGCGGGAGCGAACACCGGGGAGCTGTTTTTT. The chain employs TRBV2 and TRBJ2-2; the match to TRBD2 covers 11 bases. With V trimmed by 5 bases and J by 0 bases, 5 bases remained unmatched. There are 17 residues in the CDR3. CDR1 SNHLY and CDR2 FYNNEI come from the germline V gene.

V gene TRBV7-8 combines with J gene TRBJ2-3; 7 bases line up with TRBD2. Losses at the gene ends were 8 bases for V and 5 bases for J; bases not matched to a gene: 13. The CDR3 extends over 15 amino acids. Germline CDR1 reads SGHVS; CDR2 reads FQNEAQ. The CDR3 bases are TGTGCCAGCGTAGGGGCTAGCGGTGCGAAAGATACGCAGTATTTT. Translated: CASVGASGAKDTQYF.

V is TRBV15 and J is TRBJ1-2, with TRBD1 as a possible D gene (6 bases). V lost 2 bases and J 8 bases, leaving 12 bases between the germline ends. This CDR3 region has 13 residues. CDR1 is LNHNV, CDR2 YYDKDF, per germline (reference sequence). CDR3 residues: CATSRNRDGGYTF. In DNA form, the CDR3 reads TGTGCCACCAGCAGAAACAGGGACGGAGGCTACACCTTC.

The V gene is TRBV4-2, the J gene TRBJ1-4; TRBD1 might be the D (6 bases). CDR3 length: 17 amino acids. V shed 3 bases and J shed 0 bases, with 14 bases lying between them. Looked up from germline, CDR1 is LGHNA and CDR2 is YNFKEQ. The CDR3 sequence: CASSQLTRGSTNEKLFF. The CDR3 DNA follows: TGTGCCAGCAGCCAGCTTACGAGGGGGTCAACTAATGAAAAACTGTTTTTT.

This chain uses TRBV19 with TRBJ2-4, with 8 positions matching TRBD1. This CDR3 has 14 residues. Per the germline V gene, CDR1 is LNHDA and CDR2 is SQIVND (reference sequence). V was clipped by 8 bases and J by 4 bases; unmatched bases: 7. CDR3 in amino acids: CASGIGQGKNIQYF. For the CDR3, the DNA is TGTGCCAGTGGAATTGGACAGGGAAAAAACATTCAGTACTTC.

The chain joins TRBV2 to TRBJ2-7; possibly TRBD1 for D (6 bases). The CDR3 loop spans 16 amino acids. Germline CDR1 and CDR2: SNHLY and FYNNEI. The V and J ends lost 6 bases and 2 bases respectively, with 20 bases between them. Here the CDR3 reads CASRLSIEDSTYEQYF. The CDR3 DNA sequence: TGTGCCAGCAGGCTGTCGATAGAGGACAGCACCTACGAGCAGTACTTC.

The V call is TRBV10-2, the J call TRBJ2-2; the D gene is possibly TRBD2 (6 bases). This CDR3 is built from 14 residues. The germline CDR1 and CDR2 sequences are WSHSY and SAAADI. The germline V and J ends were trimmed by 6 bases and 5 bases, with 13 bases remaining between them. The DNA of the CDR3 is TGCGCCAGCAGGGAGGGGAGGAGGACCGGGGAGCTGTTTTTT. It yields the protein CASREGRRTGELFF.

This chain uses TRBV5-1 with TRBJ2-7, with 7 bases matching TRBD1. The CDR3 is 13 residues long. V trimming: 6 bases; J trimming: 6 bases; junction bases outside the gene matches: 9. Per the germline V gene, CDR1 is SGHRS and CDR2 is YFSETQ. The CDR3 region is CASTTGSGSEQYF. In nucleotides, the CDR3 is TGCGCCAGCACGACAGGGAGCGGATCCGAGCAGTACTTC.

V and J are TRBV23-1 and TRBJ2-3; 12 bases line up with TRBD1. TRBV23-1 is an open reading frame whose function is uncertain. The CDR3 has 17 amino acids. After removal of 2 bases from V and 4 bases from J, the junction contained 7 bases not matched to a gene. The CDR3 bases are TGCGCCAGCAGTCAACGATGGGGACAGGGGGCCGCAGATACGCAGTATTTT. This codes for CASSQRWGQGAADTQYF.

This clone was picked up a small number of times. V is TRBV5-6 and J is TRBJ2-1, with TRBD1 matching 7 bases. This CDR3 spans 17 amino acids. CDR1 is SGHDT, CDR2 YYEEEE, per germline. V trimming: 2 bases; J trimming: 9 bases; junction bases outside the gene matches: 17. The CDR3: CASSFRAQGQSFREQFF. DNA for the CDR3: TGTGCCAGCAGCTTCAGAGCGCAGGGACAGTCGTTTCGTGAGCAGTTCTTC.

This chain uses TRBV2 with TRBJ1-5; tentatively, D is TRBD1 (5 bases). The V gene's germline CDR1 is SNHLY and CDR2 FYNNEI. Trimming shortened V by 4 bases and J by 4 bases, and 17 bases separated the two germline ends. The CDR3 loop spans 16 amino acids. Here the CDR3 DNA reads TGTGCCAGCAGTGGAGTTTTCGTTGGGGGGAATCAGCCCCAGCATTTT. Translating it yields CASSGVFVGGNQPQHF.